Sequencing of this TCR beta chain was carried out in a study of cytomegalovirus exposure and HLA in healthy donors. Broader study findings: Researchers reported in a later analysis that a missense DCLRE1C variant was tied to TCR beta V- and J-gene trimming.

Concerning this clone itself: Its target is unknown.

13 Jbeta primers and 60 Vbeta primers were used for the PCR. Measured with immunoSEQ multiplex PCR; TCRdb has only the in-frame clones, and not every one. The sample yields some 190,000 clones, about 89% seen once. This clonotype was obtained from a young man in good health and CMV-seronegative. Sequencing was performed on PBMCs.

CDR3 DNA sequence: TGTGCCAGCACCCCGCCCCCCGCGGGCGGGGAGCTGTTTTTT. Its protein product is CASTPPPAGGELFF. The chain is built from TRBV28 and TRBJ2-2, with D perhaps TRBD2 (5 bases). The V gene's germline CDR1 is MDHEN and CDR2 SYDVKM. This CDR3 has 14 residues. The V and J ends lost 7 bases and 7 bases respectively, with 16 bases between them.